This paragraph reports one TCR beta chain. The antigen this receptor binds is unknown. There are no base qualities to consult, and no much larger clone falls within one base. This entry comes from a study of T cells in Graves' hyperthyroidism and ophthalmopathy (dated by TCRdb to the late 2010s). Turning to the overall study: A discovery cohort of about a hundred patients, approximately 45 with Graves' ophthalmopathy and about 58 with stable Graves' hyperthyroidism, was used to find distinguishing TCR V-J signatures. The study also compared thyroid tissue and blood T-cell repertoires from more than 5 Graves' hyperthyroidism patients. The roughly 99 discovery patients were divided at random into training and test sets in a 7:3 ratio. After sampling, hyperthyroidism patients received methimazole starting at 30 mg daily, and ophthalmopathy patients received high-dose intravenous methylprednisolone. Prospective prediction of ophthalmopathy was tested in an independent validation cohort of some 19 hyperthyroidism patients and 15 to 17 patients who later progressed to ophthalmopathy. The paper describes TCR Vbeta CDR3 sequencing of 140 or so peripheral blood samples, made up of 43 ophthalmopathy patients, approximately 76 hyperthyroidism patients and about 17 progressor patients.

The TCR beta CDR3 regions were amplified from the RNA transcripts. For the first round of RT-PCR on the TCR CDR3, the HTBI primer set was used together with the Qiagen OneStep RT-PCR kit. The libraries were constructed in a second round of multiplex PCR and then size-selected and purified. Sequencing of the libraries was done on an Illumina HiSeq2000 using paired-end 100 bp reads. On the study's bioinformatics: SOAPnuke was used to process the raw data, removing reads that contained adapters or uncalled bases, had a mean Phred below 15, or lacked an exact match to the constant primer or identifier. High-quality paired reads were merged using COPE v1.2.5, and each unique nucleotide sequence was defined as a clonotype. Clonotypes were aligned to IMGT TRBV, TRBD and TRBJ reference segments using MiTCR v1.1. The analysis was restricted to V-J combinations with a frequency above 0.0001, which together covered approximately 99% of the repertoires. A TCS score was defined as the ratio of F50 (clonal expansion) to E x V (chaos), with BLOSUM62-based TCRdist applied between CDR3 peptides within each V-J. Welch's t-statistics and random forest reduced around 520 V-J features to 13, which were used in a naive Bayes classifier (R e1071). The similarity between thyroid and blood repertoires was quantified using the Morisita-Horn index. TCRdb trimmed public reads at Q25 via fastp, called clones via MiXCR and kept in-frame beta chains. Each CDR3 protein appears once, grouped with its most common genes and DNA. These V and J calls derive from TCRdb rather than the authors' analysis. The sample table lists around 600,000 distinct CDR3 sequences, 45% of them with a count of one. Of the sample, approximately 6.8% is held by the ten largest clones.

Exclusion was applied to patients with uncontrolled infections, other autoimmune diseases, pregnancy or lactation. Clinical symptoms, serum thyroxine and TRAb, thyroid ultrasound, and orbital computed tomography formed the basis for the diagnoses. Total RNA was extracted using Trizol reagent, and RNA quality was assessed on an Agilent 2100 Bioanalyzer. The CDR3 spans 14 residues, from the cysteine through the phenylalanine. The kept DNA is CDR3 alone, 42 bases in frame from the first base. From a lookup of the germline V gene, CDR1 and CDR2 are MGHDK and SYGVNS. V is clipped by 6 bases and J by 5 bases, and the sequence between their germline boundaries is 16 bases long. Overall study outcomes, separate from this receptor: Sample size was not statistically predetermined, and blinding of investigators to group allocation was not performed. A 13 V-J signature model separated ophthalmopathy from stable hyperthyroidism, with over 85% sensitivity and about 81% specificity in cross-validation and 80%/75% in testing. In validation, the model predicted progression to ophthalmopathy with 55% to 71% sensitivity and 72% to 85% specificity, a median of 6.5 months before onset. Blood samples also contained most of the expanded thyroid clonotypes (frequency above 0.001), which suggests that blood repertoires may reflect thyroid immune responses.

The receptor comes from an adult man with Graves' disease, either hyperthyroidism or ophthalmopathy (not recorded which). Here the chain combines TRBV25-1 and TRBJ1-1; TRBD1 is a possible D gene, resting on 6 matching bases. Sequences were obtained from peripheral blood or thyroid tissue (not recorded which). The nucleotide sequence reads TGTGCCAGCAGCCGACCAGGGGTACGGACTGAAGCTTTCTTT. This is translated as CASSRPGVRTEAFF.